One and the same sample provided the 23 T cell receptor beta chains below, sequenced in a study of sequential checkpoint blockade in melanoma. Clones were sequenced by immunoSEQ multiplex PCR, and TCRdb holds only the in-frame ones, with some missing. The sample lists some 17,000 clones, approximately 80% occurring once. Treatment noted: randomized to nivolumab then ipilimumab (arm A) or the reverse (arm B). This specimen was CD8+ T cells sorted from blood (inferred from file names), taken from a patient given nivolumab and ipilimumab in sequence. The receptors here all came from a human donor with melanoma.

CDR3 amino acids: CASSPAPGGESSYEQYF. CDR3 DNA sequence: TGCGCCAGCAGCCCTGCGCCAGGGGGCGAGAGCTCCTACGAGCAGTACTTC. The chain employs TRBV4-1 and TRBJ2-7; 8 positions match TRBD1. Germline CDR1 MGHRA, CDR2 YSYEKL. This CDR3 has 17 residues. Losses at the gene ends were 4 bases for V and 0 bases for J; bases not matched to a gene: 11.

The V call is TRBV29-1, the J call TRBJ1-1; 9 nucleotides line up with TRBD1. Germline values: CDR1 SQVTM, CDR2 ANQGSEA. With 1 base clipped from V and 3 bases from J, the junction kept 12 bases outside the gene matches. The length of the CDR3 is 17 residues. The CDR3 DNA sequence: TGCAGCGTTGAAGGCGCTGAAGACAGGGGGGGTTACACTGAAGCTTTCTTT. Translated: CSVEGAEDRGGYTEAFF.

This clone was observed a few times. The gene calls are TRBV27 and TRBJ2-7, with TRBD2 matching over 14 bases. The CDR3 spans 15 residues. The V gene's germline CDR1 is MNHEY and CDR2 SMNVEV (reference sequence). V was pared by 3 bases and J by 3 bases, with 1 base of the junction left unmatched. CDR3 sequence reads: CASSFGTSGSYEQYF. The CDR3, as DNA: TGTGCCAGCAGTTTCGGGACTAGCGGGAGCTACGAGCAGTACTTC.

The chain links TRBV7-9 to TRBJ1-3; 7 bases fit TRBD1. This CDR3 is 15 amino acids long. The germline gives CDR1 SEHNR, CDR2 FQNEAQ (reference sequence). V shed 5 bases, J shed 3 bases, and the junction held 7 bases outside the gene matches. CDR3 region: CASSGTAKLGNTIYF. The CDR3 nucleotides read TGTGCCAGCAGCGGGACAGCGAAACTTGGAAACACCATATATTTT.

This sequence joins TRBV13 and TRBJ2-7; no reliable D call. The CDR3 contains 14 residues. CDR1 and CDR2 (germline): PRHDT, FYEKMQ (reference sequence). V lost 3 bases and J 0 bases, leaving 9 bases between the germline ends. CDR3 bases: TGTGCCAGCAGCTTTTCCCCGAGCTCCTACGAGCAGTACTTC. Residues: CASSFSPSSYEQYF.

This chain connects TRBV2 to TRBJ2-7; D perhaps matches TRBD2 (5 bases). The V end lost 7 bases, the J end lost 6 bases, and 25 bases lay between the germline ends. Germline V lookup: CDR1 SNHLY, CDR2 FYNNEI. The CDR3 contains 16 residues. The CDR3 region has the DNA TGTGCCAGCAAGAATGCTTTCGGGAACACCGGCCTCGAGCAGTACTTC. It encodes CASKNAFGNTGLEQYF. The full variable domain, in which reference TRBV2 and TRBJ2-7 provide the parts outside the CDR3, is EPEVTQTPSHQVTQMGQEVILRCVPISNHLYFYWYRQILGQKVEFLVSFYNNEISEKSEIFDDQFSVERPDGSNFTLKIRSTKLEDSAMYFCASKNAFGNTGLEQYFGPGTRLTVT.

The V gene is TRBV6-1, the J gene TRBJ1-1, with D maybe TRBD1 (5 bases). The germline gives CDR1 MNHNS, CDR2 SASEGT. This CDR3 region has 14 residues. Trimming stripped 4 bases from V and 1 base from J, with 10 bases between. The chain's CDR3 is CASSAVGANTEAFF. CDR3 in DNA: TGTGCCAGCAGTGCCGTAGGGGCGAACACTGAAGCTTTCTTT.

This chain uses TRBV7-2 with TRBJ2-7; D unresolved. V was trimmed by 4 bases and J by 4 bases, leaving 8 bases between them. This CDR3 contains 12 residues. Germline V gene sequence: CDR1 SGHTA, CDR2 FQGNSA. The CDR3 sequence: CASSSGYYEQYF. CDR3 DNA sequence: TGTGCCAGCAGCTCCGGTTATTACGAGCAGTACTTC.

V usage is TRBV9 and J usage is TRBJ2-7; tentative D call: TRBD2 (5 bases). The V end lost 4 bases, the J end lost 3 bases, and 8 bases lay between the germline ends. The CDR3 has 12 amino acids. Germline loops: CDR1 SGDLS, CDR2 YYNGEE. CDR3 residues: CASSPRDYEQYF. CDR3 nucleotides: TGTGCCAGCAGCCCCCGGGACTACGAGCAGTACTTC.

The rearrangement uses TRBV15 and TRBJ1-4, with 11 bases that match TRBD1. Trimming took 0 bases from V and 7 from J; bases not matched to a gene: 7. This CDR3 is 17 amino acids long. CDR1 LNHNV and CDR2 YYDKDF come from the germline V gene (reference sequence). The CDR3 nucleotides read TGTGCCACCAGCAGAGATCAACCGGGACAGGGGGGTGAAAAACTGTTTTTT. Translating gives CATSRDQPGQGGEKLFF.

The gene calls are TRBV29-1 and TRBJ1-2; no firm D call. Trimming shortened V by 6 bases and J by 0 bases, and 14 bases separated the two germline ends. Germline values: CDR1 SQVTM, CDR2 ANQGSEA. The CDR3 has 14 residues. The CDR3: CSVGSPTANYGYTF. The CDR3 DNA is TGCAGCGTCGGGAGTCCGACGGCTAACTATGGCTACACCTTC.

This clone was detected a few times. The chain links TRBV18 to TRBJ2-7; D is possibly TRBD2 (6 bases). Trimming took off 2 bases at V and 3 bases at J, with 11 bases between the two ends. Germline V gene sequence: CDR1 KGHSH, CDR2 LQKENI. The CDR3 totals 14 residues. The CDR3 region has the DNA TGTGCCAGCTCACCAGGGGACTCCCACTACGAGCAGTACTTC. It translates to CASSPGDSHYEQYF.

The chain carries TRBV7-8 and TRBJ2-7; 7 bases agree with TRBD1. The CDR3 sequence is 13 residues long. CDR1 is SGHVS, CDR2 FQNEAQ, per germline. V dropped 1 base and J dropped 12; count of bases not matched to a gene: 9. The CDR3 loop is CASSLGTGTWGYF. The DNA of the CDR3 is TGTGCCAGCAGCTTAGGGACAGGCACCTGGGGGTACTTC.

J is TRBJ1-2 and V is TRBV7-9; D is uncertain. Germline CDR1 is SEHNR and CDR2 is FQNEAQ (reference sequence). The CDR3 runs to 15 residues. Trimming removed 2 bases at V and 6 bases at J, with 16 bases between. This CDR3 reads CASSLNPLIGHGYTF. The CDR3 DNA sequence: TGTGCCAGCAGCTTAAATCCGCTTATTGGCCATGGCTACACCTTC.

The rearrangement links TRBV6-5 to TRBJ1-2; D possibly corresponds to TRBD1 (6 bases). The CDR3 loop spans 15 amino acids. V shed 0 bases and J shed 8 bases, with 16 bases lying between them. CDR1 is MNHEY and CDR2 is SVGAGI in the germline V gene. The DNA for the CDR3 is TGTGCCAGCAGTTACTCGCAGACAGGAGTTAGGGGCTACACCTTC. It translates to CASSYSQTGVRGYTF.

This chain joins TRBV30 and TRBJ2-7; 9 bases are a match to TRBD1. V lost 1 base to trimming and J lost 4 bases; unmatched junction nucleotides: 5. The CDR3 is 14 amino acids. CDR1 is GTSNPN, CDR2 SVGIG, per germline (reference sequence). The CDR3 DNA sequence: TGTGCCTGGAGTGCCGGGACAGGGCCGTACGAGCAGTACTTC. This translates into CAWSAGTGPYEQYF.

The chain carries TRBV27 and TRBJ1-5; D is possibly TRBD1 (6 bases). From germline, CDR1 is MNHEY and CDR2 SMNVEV (reference sequence). The CDR3 totals 15 residues. V was pared by 2 bases and J by 2 bases, with 10 bases between. The CDR3 bases are TGTGCCAGCAGTTTAACAGGGAATGGCAATCAGCCCCAGCATTTT. This encodes CASSLTGNGNQPQHF.

This clone turned up a few times. The chain employs TRBV11-3 and TRBJ2-2, with D possibly matching TRBD1 (6 bases). Germline lookup yields CDR1 SGHNT and CDR2 YENEEA. V dropped 1 base and J dropped 1 base, with 7 bases sitting between them. This CDR3 region has 15 residues. The DNA for the CDR3 is TGTGCCAGCAGCTTAGGGACAGTGAACACCGGGGAGCTGTTTTTT. Its translation is CASSLGTVNTGELFF.

Notes on this clone: This same CDR3 is encoded by further DNA sequences in the sample. The J gene is TRBJ2-7, the V gene TRBV6-5; 8 nucleotides agree with TRBD1. Germline CDR1 MNHEY, CDR2 SVGAGI. V dropped 2 bases and J dropped 2; count of bases not matched to a gene: 2. The CDR3 length is 14 residues. The CDR3 protein is CASSYGQGAYEQYF. CDR3 sequence (DNA): TGTGCCAGCAGTTACGGACAGGGTGCCTACGAGCAGTACTTC.

This clone appeared once. The CDR3, as DNA: TGTGCCAGTAGTATCGCCCCGGGACAGGGGTCGAATCAGCCCCAGCATTTT. Its translation: CASSIAPGQGSNQPQHF. The V call is TRBV19, the J call TRBJ1-5; 10 bases line up with TRBD1. The V segment lost 3 bases and the J segment 4 bases; nucleotides outside the gene matches: 9. CDR1 is LNHDA and CDR2 is SQIVND in the germline V gene (reference sequence). The CDR3 contains 17 residues.

The chain employs TRBV4-1 and TRBJ2-7; 10 nucleotides align to TRBD1. CDR1 and CDR2 (germline): MGHRA, YSYEKL. Trimming cost V 3 bases and J 5 bases; bases outside gene matches: 10. There are 16 residues in the CDR3. The CDR3 nucleotides are TGCGCCAGCAGCCACGCCCCCGGGACAGGGGTTAACGAGCAGTACTTC. Encoded protein: CASSHAPGTGVNEQYF.

V gene TRBV7-8 combines with J gene TRBJ2-7, with TRBD2 matching over 13 bases. Germline V gene lookup returns CDR1 SGHVS and CDR2 FQNEAQ. The CDR3 is made up of 16 amino acids. V shed 5 bases, J shed 3 bases, and the junction held 7 bases outside the gene matches. The CDR3 is CASSAGLAGSHYEQYF. The CDR3 region has the DNA TGTGCCAGCAGCGCGGGACTAGCGGGAAGTCACTACGAGCAGTACTTC.

The CDR3 bases are TGCGCCAGCAGCCAAGAGCTGCTGGAGTACGAGCAGTACTTC. Protein product: CASSQELLEYEQYF. V gene TRBV4-1 combines with J gene TRBJ2-5; D is unclear. The end of the DNA fits TRBJ2-7 better, so the J call may be wrong. This CDR3 region has 14 residues. Germline loops: CDR1 MGHRA, CDR2 YSYEKL.